This T cell receptor beta chain was captured in a study of blood T cell repertoires in COVID-19. Germline CDR1 is SGDLS and CDR2 is YYNGEE. With V trimmed by 2 bases and J by 3 bases, 2 bases remained unmatched. The length of the CDR3 is 14 residues. Only in-frame clones appear in the TCRdb table, and some are missing; sequencing was by immunoSEQ multiplex PCR. The top ten hold about 25% of the sample, which has tens of thousands of clones, around 83% seen once. The J gene is TRBJ2-7, the V gene TRBV9; 10 nucleotides agree with TRBD2. The receptor comes from a human donor with acute or convalescent COVID-19. The donor label of this sample is uncertain. The sample taken for sequencing was peripheral blood. The CDR3 protein is CASSVSGGLYEQYF. CDR3 in DNA: TGTGCCAGCAGCGTTAGCGGGGGGCTCTACGAGCAGTACTTC.